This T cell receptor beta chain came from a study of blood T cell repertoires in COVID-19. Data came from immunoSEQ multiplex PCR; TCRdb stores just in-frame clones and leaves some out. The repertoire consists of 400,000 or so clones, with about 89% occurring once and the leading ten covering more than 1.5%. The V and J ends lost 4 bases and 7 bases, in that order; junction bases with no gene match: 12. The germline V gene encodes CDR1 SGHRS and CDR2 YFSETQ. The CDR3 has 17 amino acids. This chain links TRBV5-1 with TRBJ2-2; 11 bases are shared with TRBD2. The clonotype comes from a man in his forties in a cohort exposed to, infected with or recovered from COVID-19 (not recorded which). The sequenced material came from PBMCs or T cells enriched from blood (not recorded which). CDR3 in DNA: TGCGCCAGCAGCGCCTTACTAGCGGGAGAGGGTCACGGGGAGCTGTTTTTT. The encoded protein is CASSALLAGEGHGELFF. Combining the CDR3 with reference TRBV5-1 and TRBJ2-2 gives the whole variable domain KAGVTQTPRYLIKTRGQQVTLSCSPISGHRSVSWYQQTPGQGLQFLFEYFSETQRNKGNFPGRFSGRQFSNSRSEMNVSTLELGDSALYLCASSALLAGEGHGELFFGEGSRLTVL.